A selection of T cell receptor beta chains follows, all from one sample in a study of blood T cell repertoires in COVID-19. The assay was immunoSEQ multiplex PCR, and TCRdb's table has in-frame clones only and misses some. The table shows just under 150,000 clones, with 87% occurring only once. Sequencing input: peripheral blood. Receptor source: a man aged 45-60 years who had recovered from COVID-19. CDR3s include the opening cysteine and the closing phenylalanine or tryptophan. Fields, in order: J gene, V gene, clone size, D gene, CDR3 protein, CDR3 DNA. The D gene is left open where the match is weak. Only some rows state a clone size, as once, few, many or a class for expanded clones.

TRBJ2-2	TRBV3-1/TRBV3-2	-	-	CASSRQAVSGELFF	TGTGCCAGCAGCCGACAGGCGGTTTCCGGGGAGCTGTTTTTT
TRBJ1-3	TRBV6-5	-	TRBD1	CASSSTGDFGNTIYF	TGTGCCAGCAGCTCAACAGGGGATTTCGGAAACACCATATATTTT
TRBJ2-1	TRBV7-6	-	-	CASGLGGGVYNEQFF	TGTGCCAGCGGCCTGGGTGGGGGCGTATACAATGAGCAGTTCTTC
TRBJ2-1	TRBV6-5	-	-	CASSPPGHRNEQFF	TGTGCCAGCAGTCCTCCGGGACATAGAAATGAGCAGTTCTTC
TRBJ2-5	TRBV6-6	-	-	CASRHNRGLQETQYF	TGTGCCAGCAGGCACAATCGCGGACTCCAAGAGACCCAGTACTTC
TRBJ2-5	TRBV30	-	TRBD2	CAWSVRLLAGVQETQYF	TGTGCCTGGAGTGTAAGGTTACTAGCGGGGGTTCAAGAGACCCAGTACTTC
TRBJ1-1	TRBV9	-	TRBD1	CASSVGQGAEAFF	TGTGCCAGCAGCGTCGGACAGGGGGCTGAAGCTTTCTTT
TRBJ2-7	TRBV18	-	-	CASSPVVGTNYEQYF	TGTGCCAGCTCACCAGTCGTAGGGACAAACTACGAGCAGTACTTC
TRBJ1-5	TRBV7-2	few	TRBD1	CASSLRGGHQPQHF	TGTGCCAGCAGCTTAAGAGGGGGCCATCAGCCCCAGCATTTT
TRBJ1-3	TRBV4-1	-	TRBD1	CASSQVGPGGVSSTGNTIYF	TGCGCCAGCAGCCAAGTCGGGCCAGGGGGCGTTTCGTCTACTGGAAACACCATATATTTT
TRBJ1-2	TRBV14	-	-	CASSQAGRGLEGYTF	TGTGCCAGCAGCCAAGCTGGTCGGGGTTTAGAAGGCTACACCTTC
TRBJ1-6	TRBV21-1	-	-	CASSNLRGTHYNSPLHF	TGTGCCAGCAGCAACCTGAGGGGGACACATTATAATTCACCCCTCCACTTT
TRBJ2-3	TRBV10-1	-	-	CASNSNGDLSTQYF	TGCGCCAGCAATTCGAACGGAGATCTCAGTACGCAGTATTTT
TRBJ2-1	TRBV11-2	-	TRBD2	CASSLDRLAGNEQFF	TGTGCCAGCAGCTTAGATCGACTAGCGGGCAATGAGCAGTTCTTC
TRBJ1-3	TRBV6-5	-	-	CASSYLGSGNTIYF	TGTGCCAGCAGTTATCTCGGGTCCGGAAACACCATATATTTT
TRBJ1-2	TRBV30	-	-	CAWSVSVNYGYTF	TGTGCCTGGAGTGTGTCGGTGAACTATGGCTACACCTTC
TRBJ1-6	TRBV30	once	-	CAWSVSGGVPRAPLHF	TGTGCCTGGAGTGTAAGTGGGGGGGTCCCCCGGGCACCCCTCCACTTT
TRBJ2-5	TRBV2	-	-	CASSQGAAQETQYF	TGTGCCAGCAGTCAAGGGGCAGCCCAAGAGACCCAGTACTTC
TRBJ1-2	TRBV6-2/TRBV6-3	-	-	CASSNGYYGYTF	TGTGCCAGCAGTAACGGGTACTATGGCTACACCTTC
TRBJ1-1	TRBV12-5	-	-	CASGFSNTEAFF	TGTGCTAGTGGTTTCTCGAACACTGAAGCTTTCTTT
TRBJ2-7	TRBV7-9	-	-	CASSPGGLSGEQYF	TGTGCCAGCAGCCCAGGGGGGCTATCGGGGGAGCAGTACTTC
TRBJ2-1	TRBV11-2	once	-	CASSLGGEQFF	TGTGCCAGCAGCTTAGGAGGTGAGCAGTTCTTC
TRBJ2-1	TRBV29-1	-	-	CSVVSFLLNEQFF	TGCAGCGTTGTTTCTTTTTTGTTGAATGAGCAGTTCTTC
TRBJ2-5	TRBV9	-	TRBD1	CASSPSVGTVGETQYF	TGTGCCAGCAGCCCTTCGGTTGGGACAGTCGGGGAGACCCAGTACTTC
TRBJ1-5	TRBV19	-	-	CASSPVTLGLEQPQHF	TGTGCCAGTAGTCCCGTAACCTTGGGACTTGAACAGCCCCAGCATTTT
TRBJ2-5	TRBV20-1	-	-	CSARVSGAQYF	TGCAGTGCTAGAGTCTCAGGGGCCCAGTACTTC
TRBJ2-3	TRBV5-4	-	TRBD2	CASSKSGGAPDTQYF	TGTGCCAGCAGCAAAAGCGGGGGGGCCCCAGATACGCAGTATTTT
TRBJ2-2	TRBV4-3	-	-	CASSQDRVLNTGELFF	TGCGCCAGCAGCCAAGATCGAGTTCTGAACACCGGGGAGCTGTTTTTT